The 25 T cell receptor beta chains presented below share a single source sample, sequenced in a study of CD8+ T cells in alopecia areata. cDNA serving as the sequencing template came from extracted, reverse transcribed RNA. The method was immunoSEQ multiplex PCR; TCRdb's version includes in-frame clones alone and lacks a portion of them. The table shows fewer than 250,000 clones, with 35% to 40% occurring only once. Regarding treatment: oral pan-JAK inhibitor, 5-10 mg twice daily. The input for sequencing was CD4+ T cells sorted from blood, taken between weeks 30 and 35, from a patient treated with tofacitinib. Every receptor here comes from a human donor with alopecia areata.

This clone was found a few times. The chain employs TRBV12-5 and TRBJ1-1; perhaps TRBD1 as D (5 bases). V gave up 5 bases and J gave up 4 bases, with 11 bases separating them. This CDR3 has 13 amino acids. The V gene's germline CDR1 is LGHNT and CDR2 FRNRAP. CDR3 nucleotides: TGTGCTAGTGGTCCGGGGGTAGGCACTGAAGCTTTCTTT. Translating gives CASGPGVGTEAFF.

The chain joins TRBV30 to TRBJ1-3; D remains ambiguous. The V end lost 5 bases, the J end lost 0 bases, and 8 bases lay between the germline ends. This CDR3 contains 13 residues. Per germline, CDR1 GTSNPN and CDR2 SVGIG (reference sequence). The CDR3 loop reads CAWQESSGNTIYF. The CDR3 nucleotides are TGTGCCTGGCAGGAAAGCTCTGGAAACACCATATATTTT.

In regard to this clone: The same CDR3 is also encoded by other DNA sequences in this sample. V usage is TRBV5-5 and J usage is TRBJ1-2; TRBD1 aligns across 8 bases. V dropped 3 bases and J dropped 7; count of bases not matched to a gene: 5. Germline V gene lookup returns CDR1 SGHKS and CDR2 YYEKEE (reference sequence). The CDR3 is made up of 13 amino acids. CDR3 protein: CASSSGQGSGYTF. The CDR3 region has the DNA TGTGCCAGCAGCTCAGGACAGGGTAGTGGCTACACCTTC.

This clone has a single count. The chain has TRBV4-1 and TRBJ1-1, with a weak D call TRBD1 (5 bases). V was shortened by 0 bases and J by 0 bases, with 14 bases between the two germline ends. In germline, CDR1 is MGHRA, CDR2 YSYEKL. The CDR3 runs to 17 residues. CDR3 residues: CASSQDLPDRLNTEAFF. The CDR3 bases are TGCGCCAGCAGCCAAGATCTCCCTGACAGATTGAACACTGAAGCTTTCTTT.

About this clone: At the DNA level, this CDR3 is encoded by other sequences in the same sample as well. The rearrangement uses TRBV30 and TRBJ1-1; D remains unclear. Trimming cost V 0 bases and J 1 base, with 9 bases left between them. Germline lookup yields CDR1 GTSNPN and CDR2 SVGIG (reference sequence). There are 14 residues in the CDR3. This CDR3 reads CAWSVLPRNTEAFF. The DNA for the CDR3 is TGTGCCTGGAGTGTATTACCGAGGAACACTGAAGCTTTCTTT.

This clone was seen more than once but under ten times. The chain joins TRBV25-1 to TRBJ1-4; no clear D gene. V dropped 2 bases and J dropped 0 bases, with 10 bases sitting between them. CDR1 is MGHDK, CDR2 SYGVNS, per germline. The CDR3 runs to 16 residues. This CDR3 reads CASSEAIQTTNEKLFF. The CDR3 DNA reads as TGTGCCAGCAGTGAAGCCATACAGACAACTAATGAAAAACTGTTTTTT.

This clone was observed a handful of times. This rearrangement joins TRBV29-1 to TRBJ2-1, with TRBD2 matching 14 bases. The junction had 4 bases not matched to a gene; V was cut back by 5 bases and J by 4 bases. Germline CDR1 is SQVTM and CDR2 is ANQGSEA. This CDR3 has 15 residues. The CDR3 is CSVSRLAGGYNEQFF. Written as DNA, the CDR3 is TGCAGCGTTTCTCGACTAGCGGGGGGGTACAATGAGCAGTTCTTC.

CDR3 DNA sequence: TGTGCTAGTGGAAGCCAAACATACGAGCAGTACTTC. The encoded protein is CASGSQTYEQYF. This chain connects TRBV12-5 to TRBJ2-7; D not resolved. V gave up 6 bases and J gave up 4 bases, with 10 bases separating them. The CDR3 covers 12 residues. Germline V lookup: CDR1 LGHNT, CDR2 FRNRAP.

There are many counts of this clone. The gene calls are TRBV7-2 and TRBJ2-1, with 7 bases fitting TRBD2. The trim removed 8 bases at V and 5 bases at J, leaving 9 bases unmatched. The germline CDR1 and CDR2 sequences are SGHTA and FQGNSA. This CDR3 has 14 amino acids. The CDR3 nucleotides read TGTGCCAGCTCGAGGGCTAGCGGAGACAATGAGCAGTTCTTC. Its translation: CASSRASGDNEQFF. Variable domain in full (rest from reference TRBV7-2 and TRBJ2-1): GAGVSQSPSNKVTEKGKDVELRCDPISGHTALYWYRQSLGQGLEFLIYFQGNSAPDKSGLPSDRFSAERTGGSVSTLTIQRTQQEDSAVYLCASSRASGDNEQFFGPGTRLTVL.

In this sample, this clone turned up a few times. The chain couples TRBV30 to TRBJ2-1; D is unresolved. V was shortened by 1 base and J by 9 bases, with 10 bases between the two germline ends. This CDR3 is built from 12 residues. Germline V gives CDR1 GTSNPN, CDR2 SVGIG (reference sequence). The CDR3 loop reads CAWSAPGAEQFF. The CDR3 DNA reads TGTGCCTGGAGTGCCCCCGGCGCTGAGCAGTTCTTC.

This chain links TRBV18 with TRBJ1-1, with a weak D call TRBD1 (6 bases). Trimming removed 0 bases at V and 5 bases at J, with 13 bases between. Germline V gives CDR1 KGHSH, CDR2 LQKENI. The CDR3 sequence is 15 residues long. The CDR3 sequence: CASSPPWQGRTEAFF. CDR3 bases: TGTGCCAGCTCACCACCCTGGCAGGGGAGGACTGAAGCTTTCTTT.

A word on this clone: The sample holds other DNA sequences that translate to the same CDR3. The chain uses TRBV30 and TRBJ1-1, with 8 positions matching TRBD1. Germline V lookup: CDR1 GTSNPN, CDR2 SVGIG (reference sequence). This CDR3 spans 12 amino acids. Unmatched junction bases numbered 4, after V lost 8 bases and J lost 2 bases. Here the CDR3 DNA reads TGTGCCCGCAGGGGGCGAAACACTGAAGCTTTCTTT. Amino acid sequence: CARRGRNTEAFF.

The chain carries TRBV4-1 and TRBJ1-2; 7 bases match TRBD1. The CDR3 consists of 15 residues. Trimming at V came to 3 bases and at J to 4 bases, leaving 8 bases not matched to a gene. Germline CDR1 and CDR2: MGHRA and YSYEKL. CDR3 DNA: TGCGCCAGCAGCCAGTCTCCGGGACAGAGCTATGGCTACACCTTC. It yields the protein CASSQSPGQSYGYTF.

A few counts support this clone. The chain recombines TRBV19 with TRBJ2-7, with 9 bases matching TRBD1. J was trimmed by 5 bases and V by 8 bases; bases with no gene match: 7. Germline V CDR1 and CDR2: LNHDA, SQIVND (reference sequence). CDR3 length equals 13 residues. In DNA, the CDR3 is TGTGCCAGTGGGGGCACAGGGGGCAACGAGCAGTACTTC. Its translation: CASGGTGGNEQYF.

This clone was observed a single time. V gene TRBV25-1 combines with J gene TRBJ2-6, with 10 bases lining up with TRBD1. CDR1 is MGHDK, CDR2 SYGVNS, per germline. The CDR3 contains 18 residues. V shed 4 bases, J shed 1 base, and the junction held 7 bases outside the gene matches. CDR3 amino acids: CASSVRQGAESGANVLTF. CDR3 DNA sequence: TGTGCCAGCAGTGTCAGACAGGGGGCAGAATCTGGGGCCAACGTCCTGACTTTC.

The chain links TRBV4-1 to TRBJ2-2; D may correspond to TRBD1 or TRBD2 (5 bases each). The CDR3 is made up of 14 amino acids. The germline gives CDR1 MGHRA, CDR2 YSYEKL. V lost 3 bases, J lost 5 bases, and 10 bases lay in between. CDR3 loop: CASSHPGRTGELFF. For the CDR3, the DNA is TGCGCCAGCAGCCACCCAGGGAGAACCGGGGAGCTGTTTTTT.

V is TRBV15 and J is TRBJ1-4, with D perhaps TRBD1 (6 bases). This CDR3 contains 13 residues. V was trimmed by 5 bases and J by 8 bases, leaving 12 bases between them. From germline, CDR1 is LNHNV and CDR2 YYDKDF (reference sequence). CDR3 sequence (DNA): TGTGCCACCAGCCGAGGGACAAGGGAAAAACTGTTTTTT. Translation gives CATSRGTREKLFF.

This clone was counted a few times. The chain joins TRBV29-1 to TRBJ1-4; D not certain. CDR3 size: 16 residues. Trimming took 7 bases from V and 6 from J, leaving 24 bases between them. Germline assignment: CDR1 SQVTM and CDR2 ANQGSEA. CDR3 sequence reads: CSAAKVRGTGYEKLFF. The CDR3 DNA sequence: TGCAGCGCAGCTAAGGTCCGGGGAACGGGTTATGAAAAACTGTTTTTT.

This clone has more than one count but fewer than ten. The chain recombines TRBV15 with TRBJ2-1; perhaps TRBD1 as D (6 bases). Germline CDR1 reads LNHNV; CDR2 reads YYDKDF (reference sequence). The CDR3 is made up of 16 amino acids. V gave up 3 bases and J gave up 0 bases, with 12 bases separating them. CDR3 in amino acids: CATSSPTGSSYNEQFF. In nucleotides, the CDR3 is TGTGCCACCAGCAGCCCCACAGGGAGCTCCTACAATGAGCAGTTCTTC.

This chain joins TRBV4-1 and TRBJ2-2, with a possible D match to TRBD1 (6 bases). The CDR3 is made up of 19 amino acids. The germline V gene encodes CDR1 MGHRA and CDR2 YSYEKL. Deletions cut 4 bases from V and 1 base from J, with 22 bases between. CDR3 in amino acids: CASSRGLQVGQRNTGELFF. The CDR3 DNA reads TGCGCCAGCAGCCGGGGCTTACAGGTCGGACAGAGGAACACCGGGGAGCTGTTTTTT.

This clone was counted ten times or more. The chain couples TRBV7-2 to TRBJ2-7; D is unresolved. This CDR3 spans 15 amino acids. Germline V CDR1 and CDR2: SGHTA, FQGNSA. Trimming shortened V by 5 bases and J by 3 bases, and 17 bases separated the two germline ends. CDR3 sequence (DNA): TGTGCCAGCAGCCCGCCGTCTTCTCCCAGCTACGAGCAGTACTTC. It translates to CASSPPSSPSYEQYF.

The rearrangement uses TRBV4-1 and TRBJ1-5, with D uncertain. Germline loops: CDR1 MGHRA, CDR2 YSYEKL. Trimming shortened V by 1 base and J by 0 bases, and 7 bases separated the two germline ends. The CDR3 length is 15 residues. The CDR3 DNA reads TGCGCCAGCAGCCAAGTCTGGAATAGCAATCAGCCCCAGCATTTT. This sequence encodes CASSQVWNSNQPQHF.

This clone was seen only a few times. The chain uses TRBV18 and TRBJ2-7; no definite D call. Germline CDR1 KGHSH, CDR2 LQKENI. V was shortened by 0 bases and J by 4 bases, with 10 bases between the two germline ends. The CDR3 has 14 residues. The CDR3 region has the DNA TGTGCCAGCTCACCACCGACGGAACCGTACGAGCAGTACTTC. This sequence encodes CASSPPTEPYEQYF.

The chain is built from TRBV19 and TRBJ1-5; D is undetermined. The ends were cut back, 3 bases at V and 4 bases at J, with 7 bases in the middle. The CDR3 is 13 amino acids. Germline V gene lookup returns CDR1 LNHDA and CDR2 SQIVND (reference sequence). The CDR3 coding sequence is TGTGCCAGTAGTATCTTAGGAAATCAGCCCCAGCATTTT. This encodes CASSILGNQPQHF.

V and J are TRBV29-1 and TRBJ1-1; 7 bases match TRBD1. This CDR3 is 13 amino acids long. Per the germline V gene, CDR1 is SQVTM and CDR2 is ANQGSEA. The J segment lost 1 base and the V segment lost 7 bases, leaving 6 bases of the junction unmatched. CDR3: CSGTTGANTEAFF. As DNA, the CDR3 is TGCAGCGGGACCACAGGGGCGAACACTGAAGCTTTCTTT.